This TCR beta chain was obtained from a study of post-analysis software for immune sequencing data. Study-wide background: Recorded disease courses covered relapsing-remitting, secondary progressive and progressive-relapsing multiple sclerosis. Some patients had no subtype annotation.

Unique molecular identifiers tagged the TCR beta cDNA libraries. Each CDR3 protein is one row after TCRdb ran MiXCR on the PCR reads. This sample yields 600,000 to 750,000 distinct CDR3 sequences, of which 59% are seen a single time; about 11% belongs to the top ten. Study-wide findings and caveats: Same-batch samples co-clustered strongly by F measure. Significantly decreased normalized Chao1 diversity was recorded for multiple sclerosis patients relative to controls. Controls had lower frequencies than patients of four or five TRBV segments, which included TRBV5-6, TRBV5-1 and TRBV20-1.

The germline CDR1 and CDR2 sequences are MNHEY and SVGAGI. The CDR3 runs 14 residues. With 6 bases removed from V and 4 bases from J, the gap between germline ends came to 15 bases. This clonotype was counted between two and nine times. The target antigen is unknown. The sequencing input was blood. The V gene is TRBV6-5, the J gene TRBJ1-2; maybe TRBD1 (6 bases). This clonotype originated in a girl between 2 and 10 years old with multiple sclerosis. CDR3 residues: CASRRGAPGYGYTF. CDR3 nucleotides: TGTGCCAGCAGGAGGGGGGCTCCCGGCTATGGCTACACCTTC.